This T cell receptor beta chain was sequenced for a study of T cell responses to AZD1222 COVID-19 vaccine. Measured with immunoSEQ multiplex PCR; TCRdb has only the in-frame clones, and not every one. The table includes about 56,000 clones, about 90% detected once. This CDR3 contains 16 residues. V lost 4 bases to trimming and J lost 6 bases, with 18 bases between them. The V gene's germline CDR1 is LNHDA and CDR2 SQIVND (reference sequence). The chain is built from TRBV19 and TRBJ2-2; TRBD2 might be the D (6 bases). The clonotype was recovered from an adult in good health. This specimen consisted of peripheral blood, obtained on day 0 of AZD1222 vaccination. Here the CDR3 DNA reads TGTGCCAGTAGTACCGCCGCGGGGCCAGGATCCGGGGAGCTGTTTTTT. Translating it yields CASSTAAGPGSGELFF.